The 13 T cell receptor beta chains reported below all come from one sample, sequenced in a study of identical twins. TCRdb used MiXCR to reprocess the 5' RACE reads, holding one entry per CDR3 protein. The profile shows some 1,600,000 distinct CDR3 sequences, about 30% of them singletons. Material: cord blood. The source of these receptors is a newborn girl in good health.

The sample holds a few counts of this clonotype. V gene TRBV4-1 combines with J gene TRBJ1-2, with TRBD1 identical over 8 bases. This CDR3 comprises 15 residues. With V trimmed by 5 bases and J by 2 bases, 7 bases remained unmatched. Germline loops: CDR1 MGHRA, CDR2 YSYEKL. The CDR3 DNA is TGCGCCAGCAGCGCAAACCGGGACAGGAACTATGGCTACACCTTC. It yields the protein CASSANRDRNYGYTF.

The rearrangement uses TRBV5-6 and TRBJ2-1, with D uncertain. Germline-derived CDR1 and CDR2 are SGHDT and YYEEEE. The CDR3 length is 12 residues. The V end lost 4 bases, the J end lost 5 bases, and 7 bases lay between the germline ends. The CDR3 reads CASSQFNNEQFF. DNA for the CDR3: TGTGCCAGCAGCCAGTTTAACAATGAGCAGTTCTTC.

In the case of this clonotype: Because it lacks the conserved phenylalanine or tryptophan at the end, this CDR3 is likely a read error. This chain links TRBV29-1 with TRBJ1-2; TRBD1 matches at 7 bases. Per germline, CDR1 SQVTM and CDR2 ANQGSEA. This CDR3 contains 12 residues. V gave up 7 bases and J gave up 8 bases; unmatched junction bases: 10. As DNA, the CDR3 is TGCAGCGCCGTCCAGGGGGGGGTCGGCTACACCTAC. It translates to CSAVQGGVGYTY.

The V gene is TRBV10-3, the J gene TRBJ1-2; the D is unclear. In germline, CDR1 is ENHRY, CDR2 SYGVKD. The V and J ends lost 5 bases and 0 bases respectively, with 7 bases between them. This CDR3 contains 13 residues. CDR3 bases: TGTGCCATCAGTTTGGATTCTAACTATGGCTACACCTTC. This translates into CAISLDSNYGYTF.

In this sample, this clonotype turned up a few times. This sequence joins TRBV28 and TRBJ1-6, with D possibly being TRBD1 (6 bases). V was pared by 8 bases and J by 13 bases, with 15 bases between. The CDR3 consists of 12 residues. Germline CDR1 reads MDHEN; CDR2 reads SYDVKM. The DNA of the CDR3 is TGTGCCAGCGGACAGTTTCTTAATCCCCTCCACTTT. It codes for CASGQFLNPLHF. Full variable domain (rest looked up from reference TRBV28 and TRBJ1-6): DVKVTQSSRYLVKRTGEKVFLECVQDMDHENMFWYRQDPGLGLRLIYFSYDVKMKEKGDIPEGYSVSREKKERFSLILESASTNQTSMYLCASGQFLNPLHFGNGTRLTVT.

With regard to this clonotype: At one end the junction does not follow the germline gene, possibly because of a read error. This chain uses TRBV4-2 with TRBJ2-3, with D hard to call. CDR1 and CDR2 from the germline V gene are LGHNA and YNFKEQ. This CDR3 is built from 15 residues. Here the CDR3 reads CACSQGRPRTDTQYF. CDR3 DNA: TGTGCCTGCAGCCAAGGACGGCCCCGCACAGATACGCAGTATTTT.

In this sample, this clonotype turned up many times. The chain joins TRBV6-5 to TRBJ2-7; 11 nucleotides agree with TRBD1. V shed 0 bases and J 2 bases; nucleotides not matched to a gene: 0. The CDR3 contains 15 residues. Germline V gives CDR1 MNHEY, CDR2 SVGAGI. CDR3 coding DNA: TGTGCCAGCAGTTACTCGGACAGGGGGCCCTACGAGCAGTACTTC. Encoded protein: CASSYSDRGPYEQYF.

This clonotype was seen once. CDR3 nucleotide sequence: TGTGCCAGCAGTCGCACAACTTACACCGGGGAGCTGTTTTTT. As protein: CASSRTTYTGELFF. The V and J genes are TRBV2 and TRBJ2-2, with D unclear. The CDR3 totals 14 residues. Germline V CDR1 and CDR2: SNHLY, FYNNEI. The V end was cut by 5 bases, the J end by 3 bases, with 10 bases between.

The CDR3 is CASSARRALIDGQFF. CDR3 nucleotides: TGTGCCAGCAGTGCCAGACGGGCCCTGATCGATGGGCAGTTCTTC. The chain has TRBV27 and TRBJ2-1; no clear D gene. The germline gives CDR1 MNHEY, CDR2 SMNVEV (reference sequence). Trimming pared 5 bases from V and 12 bases from J, leaving 23 bases between. This CDR3 has 15 amino acids.

The gene calls are TRBV20-1 and TRBJ2-5; weak D call: TRBD2 (6 bases). CDR1 and CDR2 from the germline V gene are DFQATT and SNEGSKA (reference sequence). V was trimmed by 3 bases and J by 0 bases, leaving 8 bases between them. CDR3 length: 13 residues. The CDR3 loop is CSARGGHQETQYF. The CDR3 region has the DNA TGCAGTGCTAGGGGGGGACACCAAGAGACCCAGTACTTC.

This chain connects TRBV20-1 to TRBJ1-4, with D tentatively TRBD1 (6 bases). The CDR3 contains 14 residues. The V and J ends lost 2 bases and 4 bases respectively, with 11 bases between them. Germline CDR1 DFQATT, CDR2 SNEGSKA (reference sequence). The CDR3 nucleotides are TGCAGTGCTAGACCAGGACAGCATAATGAAAAACTGTTTTTT. The encoded protein is CSARPGQHNEKLFF.

The chain has TRBV20-1 and TRBJ1-1; 7 nucleotides match TRBD1. V trimming: 6 bases; J trimming: 4 bases; junction bases outside the gene matches: 8. Per germline, CDR1 DFQATT and CDR2 SNEGSKA (reference sequence). This CDR3 is 13 amino acids long. The chain's CDR3 is CSAPYRTGTEAFF. CDR3 DNA: TGCAGTGCACCATATAGGACAGGCACTGAAGCTTTCTTT.

This clonotype appeared a few times. CDR3 sequence: CASSLSWRDGYTF. CDR3 DNA: TGTGCCAGCAGTTTAAGCTGGCGGGATGGCTACACCTTC. The V and J genes are TRBV12-3 or TRBV12-4 and TRBJ1-2, with D uncertain. This CDR3 contains 13 residues. V dropped 2 bases and J dropped 6 bases, with 10 bases sitting between them.